This entry lists 17 T cell receptor beta chains sequenced from one sample in a study of blood T cell repertoires in COVID-19. Repertoires were generated with immunoSEQ multiplex PCR, while TCRdb's copy carries only in-frame clones and drops some. This table holds about 400,000 clones, 70% to 90% found once. Source material: PBMCs or T cells enriched from blood (not recorded which). Receptor source: a woman aged 40 to 49 with acute COVID-19.

There are a few counts of this clone. Mismatch with germline at one junction end may stem from a read error. The genes are TRBV2 and TRBJ2-7, with TRBD1 matching 10 bases. The CDR3 consists of 16 residues. CDR1 SNHLY and CDR2 FYNNEI come from the germline V gene. The CDR3 nucleotides are TGTGCCAGCAGTCAAGCACCGGGACAGGGGTCCTACGAGCAGTACTTC. This codes for CASSQAPGQGSYEQYF.

In its sample, this clone was seen a few times. The CDR3 DNA follows: TGTGCCAGCAGCGTAACGGGACAGCCAAACTCCTACAATGAGCAGTTCTTC. Translated, it gives CASSVTGQPNSYNEQFF. The chain couples TRBV5-6 to TRBJ2-1; 7 bases agree with TRBD1. CDR1 is SGHDT, CDR2 YYEEEE, per germline. The CDR3 is 17 residues long. The J segment lost 0 bases and the V segment lost 4 bases, leaving 10 bases of the junction unmatched.

The rearrangement joins TRBV5-5 to TRBJ1-2; TRBD1 matches 9 bases. This CDR3 has 16 residues. Germline CDR1 is SGHKS and CDR2 is YYEKEE (reference sequence). The ends lost 0 bases at V and 6 bases at J; junction bases unmatched: 9. This CDR3 is CASSLDYRGQIHGYTF. DNA of the CDR3: TGTGCCAGCAGCTTGGATTACAGGGGGCAAATCCATGGCTACACCTTC.

V gene TRBV2 combines with J gene TRBJ2-3; TRBD1 agrees at 9 bases. Germline V gives CDR1 SNHLY, CDR2 FYNNEI. The CDR3 extends over 15 amino acids. V was pared by 5 bases and J by 4 bases, with 7 bases of the junction left unmatched. CDR3 residues: CASSRDRVVSDTQYF. The CDR3 DNA follows: TGTGCCAGCAGTCGGGACAGGGTGGTATCAGATACGCAGTATTTT.

The V gene is TRBV7-9, the J gene TRBJ1-1; D not resolved. V lost 2 bases, J lost 0 bases, and 7 bases lay in between. Germline V CDR1 and CDR2: SEHNR, FQNEAQ (reference sequence). The CDR3 consists of 14 residues. CDR3: CASSLSNMNTEAFF. The CDR3 coding sequence is TGTGCCAGCAGCTTAAGTAACATGAACACTGAAGCTTTCTTT.

As for this clone: A read error may produce the germline difference seen at one junction end. This sequence joins TRBV6-5 and TRBJ2-7; 9 nucleotides match TRBD1. This CDR3 is built from 15 residues. CDR1 MNHEY and CDR2 SVGAGI come from the germline V gene. The CDR3 DNA reads as TGTGCCAGTAGTTTGGGGACAGGGTATAACTACGAGCAGTACTTC. Translation gives CASSLGTGYNYEQYF.

The genes are TRBV18 and TRBJ2-5; D is possibly TRBD1 (5 bases). CDR1 and CDR2 (germline): KGHSH, LQKENI. CDR3 size: 15 residues. The V and J ends lost 2 bases and 3 bases respectively, with 13 bases between them. CDR3 amino acids: CASSPSQGPEETQYF. The CDR3 DNA follows: TGTGCCAGCTCACCATCCCAGGGTCCAGAAGAGACCCAGTACTTC.

The chain is built from TRBV5-5 and TRBJ1-2, with D maybe TRBD1 (6 bases). With 2 bases removed from V and 6 bases from J, the gap between germline ends came to 14 bases. CDR3 size: 14 residues. CDR1 and CDR2 from the germline V gene are SGHKS and YYEKEE (reference sequence). The CDR3 region is CASSFGGRVDGYTF. The CDR3 region has the DNA TGTGCCAGCAGCTTCGGGGGGCGTGTGGATGGCTACACCTTC.

The rearrangement joins TRBV24-1 to TRBJ2-3; 10 bases map to TRBD2. Germline CDR1 KGHDR, CDR2 SFDVKD. The CDR3 sequence is 14 residues long. The ends lost 9 bases at V and 2 bases at J; junction bases unmatched: 4. The CDR3 protein is CATQSGGDTDTQYF. The CDR3 nucleotides read TGTGCCACCCAAAGCGGGGGGGACACAGATACGCAGTATTTT.

In its sample, this clone was seen once. This chain connects TRBV27 to TRBJ1-2, with 8 bases identical to TRBD1. V shed 4 bases and J 1 base; nucleotides not matched to a gene: 5. Germline CDR1 reads MNHEY; CDR2 reads SMNVEV (reference sequence). The CDR3 spans 15 residues. The CDR3 nucleotides read TGTGCCAGCAGTTCAGGACAGGGAGGTAACTATGGCTACACCTTC. Translated: CASSSGQGGNYGYTF.

This clone was observed a few times. V usage is TRBV18 and J usage is TRBJ2-1, with D unresolved. The germline V and J ends were trimmed by 3 bases and 5 bases, with 17 bases remaining between them. The CDR3 sequence is 16 residues long. The germline V gene has CDR1 KGHSH and CDR2 LQKENI. The chain's CDR3 is CASSPIVEQHNNEQFF. CDR3 DNA sequence: TGTGCCAGCTCACCGATCGTGGAACAGCATAACAATGAGCAGTTCTTC.

The chain employs TRBV5-6 and TRBJ2-1, with 11 bases matching TRBD2. This CDR3 is built from 17 residues. V trimming: 4 bases; J trimming: 4 bases; junction bases outside the gene matches: 10. The V gene's germline CDR1 is SGHDT and CDR2 YYEEEE. The CDR3 protein is CASSRRLAGNQYNEQFF. Here the CDR3 DNA reads TGTGCCAGCAGCCGCCGACTAGCGGGGAATCAATACAATGAGCAGTTCTTC.

The chain joins TRBV10-3 to TRBJ1-5, with 10 positions matching TRBD1. This CDR3 spans 15 amino acids. The J segment lost 4 bases and the V segment lost 6 bases, leaving 6 bases of the junction unmatched. Germline-derived CDR1 and CDR2 are ENHRY and SYGVKD. CDR3 sequence reads: CAIRTGTGENQPQHF. The CDR3 region has the DNA TGTGCCATCAGGACCGGGACAGGGGAGAATCAGCCCCAGCATTTT.

This clone was found a few times. V and J are TRBV5-4 and TRBJ1-1; 10 bases fit TRBD1. Germline V gene sequence: CDR1 SGHNT, CDR2 YYREEE (reference sequence). The trim removed 5 bases at V and 5 bases at J, leaving 9 bases unmatched. The CDR3 spans 15 residues. CDR3 region: CASREGQGLRTEAFF. For the CDR3, the DNA is TGTGCCAGCAGAGAGGGACAGGGGTTGCGAACTGAAGCTTTCTTT.

The rearrangement uses TRBV18 and TRBJ1-6; 11 bases match TRBD1. Germline assignment: CDR1 KGHSH and CDR2 LQKENI. After removal of 10 bases from V and 7 bases from J, the junction contained 9 bases not matched to a gene. The CDR3 consists of 15 residues. Here the CDR3 DNA reads TGTGCCACACGGGGACAGGGGGATCAAAATTCACCCCTCCACTTT. Translation gives CATRGQGDQNSPLHF.

The gene calls are TRBV7-8 and TRBJ2-3; 10 nucleotides agree with TRBD2. Trimming at V came to 5 bases and at J to 4 bases, leaving 3 bases not matched to a gene. The CDR3 contains 14 residues. Germline CDR1 is SGHVS and CDR2 is FQNEAQ. In DNA form, the CDR3 reads TGTGCCAGCAGCCATAGCGGGGGGCCAGATACGCAGTATTTT. Translating it yields CASSHSGGPDTQYF.

The chain couples TRBV2 to TRBJ2-3; 8 bases are shared with TRBD2. Trimming cost V 6 bases and J 0 bases; bases outside gene matches: 8. CDR3 size: 16 residues. Germline loops: CDR1 SNHLY, CDR2 FYNNEI. The CDR3 here is CASSQYGGVSTDTQYF. CDR3 nucleotide sequence: TGTGCCAGCAGCCAATACGGGGGGGTCAGCACAGATACGCAGTATTTT.